The 23 T cell receptor beta chains presented below share a single source sample, sequenced in a study of control samples from healthy donors and cancer patients. Sequenced by immunoSEQ multiplex PCR; TCRdb stores in-frame clones only, minus some. The sample records around 86,000 clones, 80% to 90% being singletons. The sample taken for sequencing was PBMCs. The origin of the receptors is a woman aged 55-70 years with head and neck cancer.

This rearrangement joins TRBV3-1 (or the pseudogene TRBV3-2) to TRBJ2-7, with D possibly matching TRBD2 (5 bases). There are 15 residues in the CDR3. V was shortened by 1 base and J by 2 bases, with 12 bases between the two germline ends. Germline CDR1 LGHDT, CDR2 YNNKEL (reference sequence). Here the CDR3 reads CASSQVGSSAYEQYF. CDR3 bases: TGTGCCAGCAGCCAAGTCGGCAGTAGCGCCTACGAGCAGTACTTC.

The V gene is TRBV6-5, the J gene TRBJ1-1; 7 nucleotides agree with TRBD1. This CDR3 region has 15 residues. V was pared by 2 bases and J by 6 bases, with 9 bases of the junction left unmatched. Germline V gene sequence: CDR1 MNHEY, CDR2 SVGAGI. The CDR3 DNA reads TGTGCCAGCAGTTACAATTTTGCAGGGACAGCTGAAGCTTTCTTT. Encoded protein: CASSYNFAGTAEAFF.

The chain employs TRBV21-1 and TRBJ2-5; the table's D call, TRBD2, has no DNA check behind it. TRBV21-1 is described as a pseudogene. This CDR3 has 14 amino acids. The CDR3 DNA reads TGTGCCAGCAGCAAAGCTCGCGGACAAGAGACCCAGTACTTC. Protein product: CASSKARGQETQYF.

The chain couples TRBV28 to TRBJ2-1; 10 bases fit TRBD2. The germline V gene has CDR1 MDHEN and CDR2 SYDVKM. Trimming removed 2 bases from V and 7 bases from J; junction bases left unmatched: 5. There are 15 residues in the CDR3. In DNA, the CDR3 is TGTGCCAGCAGTTTACTAGCGGGAGTAAGAAATGAGCAGTTCTTC. Translation gives CASSLLAGVRNEQFF.

V gene TRBV6-6 combines with J gene TRBJ1-2; D is unresolved. The CDR3 is made up of 13 amino acids. Germline V gene sequence: CDR1 MNHNY, CDR2 SVGAGI (reference sequence). The germline V and J ends were trimmed by 2 bases and 5 bases, with 9 bases remaining between them. CDR3 in DNA: TGTGCCAGCAGTTACAACGAGGGTTATGGCTACACCTTC. Translating gives CASSYNEGYGYTF.

V is TRBV7-2 and J is TRBJ2-7; D gene ambiguous. The V and J ends lost 0 bases and 4 bases respectively, with 4 bases between them. Germline CDR1 is SGHTA and CDR2 is FQGNSA. This CDR3 is built from 12 residues. The CDR3 DNA sequence: TGTGCCAGCAGCTTAGCTTATTACGAGCAGTACTTC. Translating gives CASSLAYYEQYF.

The V gene is TRBV6-5, the J gene TRBJ2-1; the match to TRBD2 covers 8 bases. The ends lost 2 bases at V and 6 bases at J; junction bases unmatched: 3. The CDR3 has 14 amino acids. From germline, CDR1 is MNHEY and CDR2 SVGAGI. CDR3 in amino acids: CASSYRREANEQFF. DNA of the CDR3: TGTGCCAGCAGTTACCGGCGGGAGGCCAATGAGCAGTTCTTC.

The chain has TRBV7-9 and TRBJ2-5, with 10 nucleotides matching TRBD2. The V and J ends lost 5 bases and 3 bases, in that order; junction bases with no gene match: 9. The CDR3 is made up of 16 amino acids. Germline CDR1 and CDR2: SEHNR and FQNEAQ (reference sequence). CDR3 amino acids: CASSRGTSALKETQYF. CDR3 DNA: TGTGCCAGCAGCCGGGGGACTAGCGCGTTAAAAGAGACCCAGTACTTC.

The J gene is TRBJ2-1, the V gene TRBV19; TRBD2 might be the D (7 bases). Between the trimmed V and J ends, which lost 4 bases and 4 bases, there was a span of 17 bases. The CDR3 sequence is 16 residues long. The germline gives CDR1 LNHDA, CDR2 SQIVND (reference sequence). The CDR3, as DNA: TGTGCCAGTAGTACGTCCGGGGGGCTATTTTACAATGAGCAGTTCTTC. It codes for CASSTSGGLFYNEQFF.

This clone was recorded once. V and J are TRBV5-1 and TRBJ1-2; D is undetermined. V lost 4 bases and J 0 bases, leaving 7 bases between the germline ends. CDR3 length equals 13 residues. Germline CDR1 reads SGHRS; CDR2 reads YFSETQ. The CDR3 bases are TGCGCCAGCAGCGAGGGATCTAACTATGGCTACACCTTC. Protein: CASSEGSNYGYTF.

This clone was seen a single time. CDR3 residues: CASSLRLGGDNEQFF. DNA of the CDR3: TGTGCCAGCAGCTTAAGACTAGGGGGTGACAATGAGCAGTTCTTC. V and J are TRBV7-2 and TRBJ2-1; D could derive from TRBD1 or TRBD2 (6 bases each). Per the germline V gene, CDR1 is SGHTA and CDR2 is FQGNSA. This CDR3 has 15 residues. V lost 2 bases and J 5 bases, leaving 13 bases between the germline ends. Complete variable domain (other parts from reference TRBV7-2 and TRBJ2-1): GAGVSQSPSNKVTEKGKDVELRCDPISGHTALYWYRQSLGQGLEFLIYFQGNSAPDKSGLPSDRFSAERTGGSVSTLTIQRTQQEDSAVYLCASSLRLGGDNEQFFGPGTRLTVL.

The chain combines TRBV2 with TRBJ1-6; weak D call: TRBD1 (5 bases). The CDR3 is 15 amino acids. CDR1 SNHLY and CDR2 FYNNEI come from the germline V gene. The V end was cut by 4 bases, the J end by 8 bases, with 15 bases between. The CDR3 spells CASSVGTAKDSPLHF. The CDR3 DNA is TGTGCCAGCAGTGTGGGGACGGCGAAGGATTCACCCCTCCACTTT.

This chain links TRBV7-2 with TRBJ1-6; D not certain. There are 15 residues in the CDR3. V lost 1 base to trimming and J lost 7 bases, with 11 bases between them. Germline V gene lookup returns CDR1 SGHTA and CDR2 FQGNSA. CDR3 DNA: TGTGCCAGCAGCTTAGATGCCCGGGAAAATTCACCCCTCCACTTT. Translated: CASSLDARENSPLHF. The whole variable domain, filled in from reference TRBV7-2 and TRBJ1-6, reads GAGVSQSPSNKVTEKGKDVELRCDPISGHTALYWYRQSLGQGLEFLIYFQGNSAPDKSGLPSDRFSAERTGGSVSTLTIQRTQQEDSAVYLCASSLDARENSPLHFGNGTRLTVT.

J is TRBJ2-7 and V is TRBV5-3; 8 nucleotides match TRBD2. TRBV5-3 is known as an ORF, though its function is uncertain. The V and J ends lost 1 base and 3 bases, in that order; junction bases with no gene match: 0. The CDR3 spans 13 residues. CDR3 nucleotides: TGTGCCAGAAGCTTGCGGGAGGGCTACGAGCAGTACTTC. It is translated as CARSLREGYEQYF.

This clone was found a few times. The chain is built from TRBV19 and TRBJ1-5; TRBD1 matches at 12 bases. The CDR3 runs to 16 residues. CDR1 and CDR2 (germline): LNHDA, SQIVND (reference sequence). V dropped 7 bases and J dropped 6; count of bases not matched to a gene: 10. The CDR3 protein is CASTAPGQGAFQPQHF. CDR3 DNA: TGTGCCAGTACCGCTCCGGGACAGGGGGCTTTTCAGCCCCAGCATTTT. The full variable domain, its missing parts supplied by reference TRBV19 and TRBJ1-5, is DGGITQSPKYLFRKEGQNVTLSCEQNLNHDAMYWYRQDPGQGLRLIYYSQIVNDFQKGDIAEGYSVSREKKESFPLTVTSAQKNPTAFYLCASTAPGQGAFQPQHFGDGTRLSIL.

J is TRBJ1-5 and V is TRBV7-6, with TRBD1 as a possible D gene (5 bases). This CDR3 spans 14 amino acids. Trimming removed 1 base from V and 9 bases from J, with 13 bases in between. CDR1 is SGHVS, CDR2 FNYEAQ, per germline. CDR3 loop: CASSLVGGVGPQHF. The CDR3 DNA reads as TGTGCCAGCAGCTTAGTGGGGGGAGTGGGGCCCCAGCATTTT.

The chain is built from TRBV16 and TRBJ2-7, with 9 bases aligning to TRBD1. Unmatched junction bases numbered 6, after V lost 4 bases and J lost 2 bases. The CDR3 spans 15 residues. Germline V lookup: CDR1 KGHSY, CDR2 FQNENV. The CDR3 here is CASSLIRDRAYEQYF. Here the CDR3 DNA reads TGTGCCAGCAGCCTTATCCGGGACAGGGCCTACGAGCAGTACTTC. Supplemented by reference TRBV16 and TRBJ2-7, the full variable domain reads GEEVAQTPKHLVRGEGQKAKLYCAPIKGHSYVFWYQQVLKNEFKFLISFQNENVFDETGMPKERFSAKCLPNSPCSLEIQATKLEDSAVYFCASSLIRDRAYEQYFGPGTRLTVT.

The chain employs TRBV6-5 and TRBJ1-1; unclear D gene. CDR1 is MNHEY and CDR2 is SVGAGI in the germline V gene. The germline V and J ends were trimmed by 2 bases and 3 bases, with 4 bases remaining between them. This CDR3 is built from 12 residues. Written as DNA, the CDR3 is TGTGCCAGCAGTTACCGGTACACTGAAGCTTTCTTT. This codes for CASSYRYTEAFF.

The chain recombines TRBV5-1 with TRBJ2-7; TRBD2 agrees at 13 bases. Germline lookup yields CDR1 SGHRS and CDR2 YFSETQ. The CDR3 totals 16 residues. V was pared by 0 bases and J by 4 bases, with 4 bases of the junction left unmatched. The CDR3 is CASSLELAGGLYEQYF. The CDR3 nucleotides are TGCGCCAGCAGCTTGGAACTAGCGGGAGGGCTTTACGAGCAGTACTTC.

This clone was seen once. This chain links TRBV9 with TRBJ1-6, with D hard to call. Between the trimmed V and J ends, which lost 3 bases and 7 bases, there was a span of 11 bases. The length of the CDR3 is 14 residues. Germline assignment: CDR1 SGDLS and CDR2 YYNGEE. The CDR3 region is CASSGDARNSPLHF. The CDR3 DNA sequence: TGTGCCAGCAGCGGTGACGCGAGAAATTCACCCCTCCACTTT.

This chain links TRBV6-5 with TRBJ2-1; TRBD2 agrees at 12 bases. This CDR3 is 15 amino acids long. Germline V gene sequence: CDR1 MNHEY, CDR2 SVGAGI. J lost 8 bases, V lost 6 bases, and 8 bases had no gene match. The CDR3 region has the DNA TGTGCCAGCAGCCGAGCACTAGCGGGAGGCGATGAGCAGTTCTTC. It translates to CASSRALAGGDEQFF.

The rearrangement links TRBV3-1 (or the pseudogene TRBV3-2) to TRBJ1-2, with D unclear. V was shortened by 2 bases and J by 1 base, with 8 bases between the two germline ends. The CDR3 is 14 amino acids. CDR1 is LGHDT and CDR2 is YNNKEL in the germline V gene (reference sequence). The CDR3 loop is CASSQIANNYGYTF. CDR3 coding DNA: TGTGCCAGCAGCCAAATAGCAAATAACTATGGCTACACCTTC.

The J gene is TRBJ1-4, the V gene TRBV19; TRBD1 is a possible D gene (6 bases). There are 15 residues in the CDR3. Germline V gene sequence: CDR1 LNHDA, CDR2 SQIVND (reference sequence). Trimming removed 3 bases at V and 5 bases at J, with 13 bases between. The CDR3 DNA reads TGTGCCAGTAGTATCATGAGGGGGGAGAATGAAAAACTGTTTTTT. Protein product: CASSIMRGENEKLFF.